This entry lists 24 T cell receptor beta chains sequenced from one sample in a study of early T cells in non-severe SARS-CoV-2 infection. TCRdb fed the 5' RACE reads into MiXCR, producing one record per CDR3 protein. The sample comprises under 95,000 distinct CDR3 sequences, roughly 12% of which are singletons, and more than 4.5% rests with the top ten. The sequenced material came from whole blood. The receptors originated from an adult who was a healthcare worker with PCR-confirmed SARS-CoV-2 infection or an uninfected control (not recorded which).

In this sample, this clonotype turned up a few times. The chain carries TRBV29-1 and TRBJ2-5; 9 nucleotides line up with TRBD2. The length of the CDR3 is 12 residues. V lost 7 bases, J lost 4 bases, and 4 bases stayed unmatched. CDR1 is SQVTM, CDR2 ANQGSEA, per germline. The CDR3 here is CSGGTSIETQYF. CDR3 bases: TGCAGCGGGGGGACTAGCATAGAGACCCAGTACTTC.

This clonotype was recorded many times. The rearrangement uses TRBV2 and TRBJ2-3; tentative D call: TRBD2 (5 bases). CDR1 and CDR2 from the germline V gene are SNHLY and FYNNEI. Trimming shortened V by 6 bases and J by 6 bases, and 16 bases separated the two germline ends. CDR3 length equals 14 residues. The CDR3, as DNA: TGTGCCAGCAGACTGGGGTCGCCGGGGGATACGCAGTATTTT. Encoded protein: CASRLGSPGDTQYF.

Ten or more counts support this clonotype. The CDR3 sequence: CASSSVPAPGVGGYTF. CDR3 nucleotide sequence: TGCGCCAGCAGCTCAGTCCCGGCTCCCGGGGTGGGCGGCTACACCTTC. This rearrangement joins TRBV5-1 to TRBJ1-2, with no clear D. The CDR3 consists of 16 residues. Germline assignment: CDR1 SGHRS and CDR2 YFSETQ. V lost 3 bases and J 8 bases, leaving 23 bases between the germline ends.

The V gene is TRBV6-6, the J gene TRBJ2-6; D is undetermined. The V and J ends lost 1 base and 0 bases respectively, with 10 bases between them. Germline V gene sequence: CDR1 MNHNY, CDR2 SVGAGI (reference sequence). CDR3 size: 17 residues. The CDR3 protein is CASSYLRAGSGANVLTF. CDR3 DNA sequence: TGTGCCAGCAGTTACTTGCGCGCCGGCTCTGGGGCCAACGTCCTGACTTTC.

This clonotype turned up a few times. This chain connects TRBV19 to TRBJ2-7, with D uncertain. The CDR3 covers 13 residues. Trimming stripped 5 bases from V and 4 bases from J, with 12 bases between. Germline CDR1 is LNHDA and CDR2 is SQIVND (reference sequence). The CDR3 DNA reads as TGTGCCAGTAGTGCCTCCGGACCGTACGAGCAGTACTTC. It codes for CASSASGPYEQYF.

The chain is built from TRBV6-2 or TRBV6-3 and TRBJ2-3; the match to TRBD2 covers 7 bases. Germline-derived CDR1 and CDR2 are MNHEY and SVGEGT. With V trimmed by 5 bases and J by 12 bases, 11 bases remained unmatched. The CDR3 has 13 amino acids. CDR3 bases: TGTGCCAGCAGTCCGTCACTAGCGACCCTTCAGTATTTT. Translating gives CASSPSLATLQYF.

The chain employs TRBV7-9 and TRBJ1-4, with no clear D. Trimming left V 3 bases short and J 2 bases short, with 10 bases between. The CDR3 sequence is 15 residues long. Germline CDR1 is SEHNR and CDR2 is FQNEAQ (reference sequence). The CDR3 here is CASSFLGSTNEKLFF. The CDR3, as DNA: TGTGCCAGCAGCTTCCTGGGATCTACTAATGAAAAACTGTTTTTT.

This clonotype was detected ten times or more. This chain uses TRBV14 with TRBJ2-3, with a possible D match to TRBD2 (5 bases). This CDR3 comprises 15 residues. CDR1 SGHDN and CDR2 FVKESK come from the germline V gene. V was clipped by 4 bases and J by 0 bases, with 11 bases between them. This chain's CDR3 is CASSPLASSTDTQYF. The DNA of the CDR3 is TGTGCCAGCAGCCCCCTAGCTTCTAGCACAGATACGCAGTATTTT.

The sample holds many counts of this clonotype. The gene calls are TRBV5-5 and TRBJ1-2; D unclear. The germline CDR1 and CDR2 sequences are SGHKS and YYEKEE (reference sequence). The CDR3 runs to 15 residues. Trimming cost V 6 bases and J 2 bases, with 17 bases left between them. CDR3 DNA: TGTGCCAGCACCCAGACGACGGGAAAGAACTATGGCTACACCTTC. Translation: CASTQTTGKNYGYTF. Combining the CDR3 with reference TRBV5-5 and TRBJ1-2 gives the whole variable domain DAGVTQSPTHLIKTRGQQVTLRCSPISGHKSVSWYQQVLGQGPQFIFQYYEKEERGRGNFPDRFSARQFPNYSSELNVNALLLGDSALYLCASTQTTGKNYGYTFGSGTRLTVV.

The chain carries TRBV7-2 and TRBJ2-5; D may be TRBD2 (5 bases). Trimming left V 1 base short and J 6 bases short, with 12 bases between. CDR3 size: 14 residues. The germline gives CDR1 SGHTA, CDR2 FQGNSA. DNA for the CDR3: TGTGCCAGCAGCTTAGTTGTCGGGGAGAAGACCCAGTACTTC. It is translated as CASSLVVGEKTQYF.

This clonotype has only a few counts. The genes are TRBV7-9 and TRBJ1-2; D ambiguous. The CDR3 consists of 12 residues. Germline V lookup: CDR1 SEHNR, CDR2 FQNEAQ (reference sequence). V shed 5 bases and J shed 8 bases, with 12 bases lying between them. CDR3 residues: CASSPGSLGYTF. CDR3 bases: TGTGCCAGCAGCCCGGGCAGTTTAGGCTACACCTTC.

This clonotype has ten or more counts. CDR3 region: CASSLAPEAFF. The CDR3 bases are TGTGCCAGCAGCTTAGCCCCTGAAGCTTTCTTT. The V gene is TRBV7-9, the J gene TRBJ1-1; D gene ambiguous. Trimming cost V 0 bases and J 6 bases, with 2 bases left between them. The germline CDR1 and CDR2 sequences are SEHNR and FQNEAQ (reference sequence). The CDR3 runs to 11 residues.

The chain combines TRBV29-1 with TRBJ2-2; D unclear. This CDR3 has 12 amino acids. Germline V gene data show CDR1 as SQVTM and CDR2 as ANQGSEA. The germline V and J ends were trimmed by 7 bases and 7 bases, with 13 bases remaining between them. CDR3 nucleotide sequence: TGCAGCGCCCTCCCCTCTGGCGGGGAGCTGTTTTTT. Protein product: CSALPSGGELFF.

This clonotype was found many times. CDR3 sequence reads: CASSHGQGAYEQYF. CDR3 bases: TGCGCCAGCAGCCATGGACAGGGGGCTTACGAGCAGTACTTC. This rearrangement joins TRBV4-1 to TRBJ2-7; 11 positions match TRBD1. The CDR3 totals 14 residues. The V gene's germline CDR1 is MGHRA and CDR2 YSYEKL. The J segment lost 4 bases and the V segment lost 3 bases, leaving 2 bases of the junction unmatched.

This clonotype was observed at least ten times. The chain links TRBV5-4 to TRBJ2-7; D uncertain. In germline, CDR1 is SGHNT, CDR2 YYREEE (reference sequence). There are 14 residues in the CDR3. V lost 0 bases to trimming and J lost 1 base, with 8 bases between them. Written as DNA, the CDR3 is TGTGCCAGCAGCTTGGGAGGATCATCCTACGAGCAGTACTTC. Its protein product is CASSLGGSSYEQYF.

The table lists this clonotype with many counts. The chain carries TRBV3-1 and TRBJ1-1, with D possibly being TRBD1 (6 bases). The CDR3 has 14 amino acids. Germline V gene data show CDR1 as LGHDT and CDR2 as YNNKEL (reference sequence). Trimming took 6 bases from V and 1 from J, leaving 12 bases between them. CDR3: CASRQGLRNTEAFF. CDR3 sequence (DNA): TGTGCCAGCAGGCAGGGGCTACGGAACACTGAAGCTTTCTTT. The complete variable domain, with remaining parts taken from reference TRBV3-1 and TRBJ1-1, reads DTAVSQTPKYLVTQMGNDKSIKCEQNLGHDTMYWYKQDSKKFLKIMFSYNNKELIINETVPNRFSPKSPDKAHLNLHINSLELGDSAVYFCASRQGLRNTEAFFGQGTRLTVV.

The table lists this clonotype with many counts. The CDR3 DNA follows: TGTGCCAGCAGTGAAGGGTCTCGGAGAGAGCAGTACTTC. It encodes CASSEGSRREQYF. J is TRBJ2-7 and V is TRBV6-1; D ambiguous. V was trimmed by 1 base and J by 7 bases, leaving 11 bases between them. Germline loops: CDR1 MNHNS, CDR2 SASEGT. The CDR3 is made up of 13 amino acids.

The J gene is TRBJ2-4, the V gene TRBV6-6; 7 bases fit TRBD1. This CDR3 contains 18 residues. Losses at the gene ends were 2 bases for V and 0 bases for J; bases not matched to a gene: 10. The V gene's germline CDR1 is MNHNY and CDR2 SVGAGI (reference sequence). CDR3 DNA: TGTGCCAGCAGTTACCCGAGGGACAGTTACGTAGCCAAAAACATTCAGTACTTC. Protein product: CASSYPRDSYVAKNIQYF.

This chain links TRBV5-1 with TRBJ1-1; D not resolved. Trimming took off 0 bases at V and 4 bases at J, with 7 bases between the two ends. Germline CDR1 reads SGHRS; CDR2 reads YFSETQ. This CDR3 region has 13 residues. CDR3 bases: TGCGCCAGCAGCTTGGACGGTCTCACTGAAGCTTTCTTT. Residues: CASSLDGLTEAFF. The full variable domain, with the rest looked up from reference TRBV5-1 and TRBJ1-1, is KAGVTQTPRYLIKTRGQQVTLSCSPISGHRSVSWYQQTPGQGLQFLFEYFSETQRNKGNFPGRFSGRQFSNSRSEMNVSTLELGDSALYLCASSLDGLTEAFFGQGTRLTVV.

The CDR3 sequence: CAVGAVMNTEAFF. CDR3 nucleotide sequence: TGTGCCGTTGGGGCAGTAATGAACACTGAAGCTTTCTTT. This chain uses TRBV7-9 with TRBJ1-1; D perhaps matches TRBD1 (5 bases). The germline gives CDR1 SEHNR, CDR2 FQNEAQ (reference sequence). There are 13 residues in the CDR3. V gave up 11 bases and J gave up 0 bases, with 13 bases separating them.

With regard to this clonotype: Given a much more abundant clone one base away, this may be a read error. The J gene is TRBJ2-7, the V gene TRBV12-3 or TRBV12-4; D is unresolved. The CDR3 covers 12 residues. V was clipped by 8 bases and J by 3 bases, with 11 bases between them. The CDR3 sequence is CASGPGVYEQYF. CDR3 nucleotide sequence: TGTGCCAGCGGCCCTGGCGTCTACGAGCAGTACTTC.

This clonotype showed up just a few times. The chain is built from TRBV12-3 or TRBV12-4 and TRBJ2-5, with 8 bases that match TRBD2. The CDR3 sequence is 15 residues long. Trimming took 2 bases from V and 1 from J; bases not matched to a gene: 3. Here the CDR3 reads CASSLLAGPQETQYF. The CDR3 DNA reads TGTGCCAGCAGTTTACTAGCGGGCCCCCAAGAGACCCAGTACTTC.

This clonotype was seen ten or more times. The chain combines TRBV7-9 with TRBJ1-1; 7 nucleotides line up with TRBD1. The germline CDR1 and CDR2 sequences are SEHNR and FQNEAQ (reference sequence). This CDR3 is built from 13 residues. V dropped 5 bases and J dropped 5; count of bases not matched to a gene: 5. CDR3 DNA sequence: TGTGCCAGCAGCACCGAGGACAGGACTGAAGCTTTCTTT. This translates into CASSTEDRTEAFF. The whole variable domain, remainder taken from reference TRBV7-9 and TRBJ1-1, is DTGVSQNPRHKITKRGQNVTFRCDPISEHNRLYWYRQTLGQGPEFLTYFQNEAQLEKSRLLSDRFSAERPKGSFSTLEIQRTEQGDSAMYLCASSTEDRTEAFFGQGTRLTVV.

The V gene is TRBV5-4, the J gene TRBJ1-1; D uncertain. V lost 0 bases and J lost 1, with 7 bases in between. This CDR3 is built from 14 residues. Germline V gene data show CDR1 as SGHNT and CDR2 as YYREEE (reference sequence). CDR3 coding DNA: TGTGCCAGCAGCTTGGAATGGGGGAACACTGAAGCTTTCTTT. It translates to CASSLEWGNTEAFF.